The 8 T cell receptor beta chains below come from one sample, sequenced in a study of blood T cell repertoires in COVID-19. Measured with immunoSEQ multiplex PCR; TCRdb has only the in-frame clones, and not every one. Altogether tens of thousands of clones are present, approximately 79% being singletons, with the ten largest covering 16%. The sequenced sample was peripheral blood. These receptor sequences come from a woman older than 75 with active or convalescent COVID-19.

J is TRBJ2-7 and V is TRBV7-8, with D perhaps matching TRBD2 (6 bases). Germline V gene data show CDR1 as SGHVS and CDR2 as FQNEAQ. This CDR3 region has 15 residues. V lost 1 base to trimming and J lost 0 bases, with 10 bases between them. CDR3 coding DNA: TGTGCCAGCAGCTTAGGACTAGAAAACTCCTACGAGCAGTACTTC. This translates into CASSLGLENSYEQYF.

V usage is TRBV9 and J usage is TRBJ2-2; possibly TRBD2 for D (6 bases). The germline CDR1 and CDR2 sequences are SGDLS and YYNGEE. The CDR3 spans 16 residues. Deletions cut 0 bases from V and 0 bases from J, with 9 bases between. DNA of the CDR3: TGTGCCAGCAGCGTAGTTTCTAGCGCGAACACCGGGGAGCTGTTTTTT. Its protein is CASSVVSSANTGELFF.

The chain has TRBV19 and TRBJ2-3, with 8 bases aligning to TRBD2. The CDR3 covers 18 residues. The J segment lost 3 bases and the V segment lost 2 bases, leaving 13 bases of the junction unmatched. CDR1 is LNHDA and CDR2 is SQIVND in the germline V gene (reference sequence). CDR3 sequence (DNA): TGTGCCAGTAGTATACCGGGACACCTAATAGCGGGAACAGATACGCAGTATTTT. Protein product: CASSIPGHLIAGTDTQYF. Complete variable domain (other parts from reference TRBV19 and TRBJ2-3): DGGITQSPKYLFRKEGQNVTLSCEQNLNHDAMYWYRQDPGQGLRLIYYSQIVNDFQKGDIAEGYSVSREKKESFPLTVTSAQKNPTAFYLCASSIPGHLIAGTDTQYFGPGTRLTVL.

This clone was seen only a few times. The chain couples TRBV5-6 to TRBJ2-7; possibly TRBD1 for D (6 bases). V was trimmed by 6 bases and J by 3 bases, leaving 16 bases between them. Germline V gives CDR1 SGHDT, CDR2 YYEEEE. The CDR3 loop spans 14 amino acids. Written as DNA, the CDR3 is TGTGCCAGCACTACGAGGGGGTTAGACTACGAGCAGTACTTC. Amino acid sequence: CASTTRGLDYEQYF.

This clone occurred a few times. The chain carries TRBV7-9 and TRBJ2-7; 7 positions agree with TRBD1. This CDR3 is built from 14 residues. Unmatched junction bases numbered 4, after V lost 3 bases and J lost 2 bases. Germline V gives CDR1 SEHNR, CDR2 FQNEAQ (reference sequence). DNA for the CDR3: TGTGCCAGCAGCTTGACAGGGCCCGCCTACGAGCAGTACTTC. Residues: CASSLTGPAYEQYF.

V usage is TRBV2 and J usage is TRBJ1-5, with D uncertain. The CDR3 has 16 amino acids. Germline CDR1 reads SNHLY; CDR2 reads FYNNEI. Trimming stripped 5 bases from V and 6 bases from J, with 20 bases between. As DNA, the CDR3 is TGTGCCAGCAGTTTATACGGGTCAGCTGGAGGTCAGCCCCAGCATTTT. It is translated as CASSLYGSAGGQPQHF.

The CDR3 sequence: CASSLGQDGYEQYF. DNA of the CDR3: TGTGCCAGCTCTCTGGGACAGGATGGATACGAGCAGTACTTC. The chain recombines TRBV18 with TRBJ2-7; 8 bases fit TRBD1. The CDR3 is made up of 14 amino acids. Germline-derived CDR1 and CDR2 are KGHSH and LQKENI. V gave up 6 bases and J gave up 4 bases; unmatched junction bases: 8.

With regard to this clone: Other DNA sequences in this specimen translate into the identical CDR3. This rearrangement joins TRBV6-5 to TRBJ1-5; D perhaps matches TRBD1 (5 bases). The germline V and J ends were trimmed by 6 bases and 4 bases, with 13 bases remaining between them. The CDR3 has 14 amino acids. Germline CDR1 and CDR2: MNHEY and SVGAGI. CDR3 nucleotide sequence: TGTGCCAGCAGCCGGAGCGGGGGGAATCAGCCCCAGCATTTT. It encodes CASSRSGGNQPQHF.